The 28 T cell receptor beta chains reported below all come from one sample, sequenced in a study of T cell changes during pregnancy in multiple sclerosis (dated by TCRdb to the late 2010s). Library preparation was by the immunoSEQ multiplex PCR assay. TCRdb stores this immuneACCESS table with in-frame sequences only. Part of the clones is absent; in the studies checked, under half of the shortfall reflects unresolved V genes, and no reason is known for the rest. The sample has about 100,000 clones on record, 90% of them singletons. 0.7% to 0.9% of the sample rests with the top ten. The sequencing used peripheral blood, collected in the second trimester of pregnancy. The receptors stem from a female donor in good health, enrolled as a control in a pregnancy study.

J is TRBJ1-2 and V is TRBV19; tentative D call: TRBD1 (5 bases). Trimming shortened V by 5 bases and J by 8 bases, and 18 bases separated the two germline ends. Germline V gene data show CDR1 as LNHDA and CDR2 as SQIVND (reference sequence). The CDR3 has 14 residues. The CDR3 reads CASSPRWGRVGYTF. Written as DNA, the CDR3 is TGTGCCAGTAGTCCTAGGTGGGGCAGGGTCGGCTACACCTTC. Drawing the rest from reference TRBV19 and TRBJ1-2, the complete variable domain is DGGITQSPKYLFRKEGQNVTLSCEQNLNHDAMYWYRQDPGQGLRLIYYSQIVNDFQKGDIAEGYSVSREKKESFPLTVTSAQKNPTAFYLCASSPRWGRVGYTFGSGTRLTVV.

The chain joins TRBV7-9 to TRBJ1-1, with 10 nucleotides matching TRBD1. The CDR3 extends over 17 amino acids. The V gene's germline CDR1 is SEHNR and CDR2 FQNEAQ (reference sequence). The V and J ends lost 5 bases and 5 bases, in that order; junction bases with no gene match: 14. CDR3 nucleotide sequence: TGTGCCAGCAGCCCACGGGACAGGGGCCAGGCCCTAACTGAAGCTTTCTTT. This sequence encodes CASSPRDRGQALTEAFF.

The chain carries TRBV5-1 and TRBJ1-2; 7 nucleotides line up with TRBD1. The CDR3 length is 11 residues. CDR1 SGHRS and CDR2 YFSETQ come from the germline V gene. The junction had 1 base not matched to a gene; V was cut back by 8 bases and J by 3 bases. The DNA for the CDR3 is TGCGCCAGTACAGGGGACTATGGCTACACCTTC. Protein sequence: CASTGDYGYTF.

The rearrangement joins TRBV21-1 to TRBJ2-7; TRBD2 is taken as the D call from the table, unchecked against the DNA. TRBV21-1 is a pseudogene segment. The CDR3 runs 14 residues. CDR3 nucleotides: TGTGCCAGCAGCTCGCGGGAGCGTCTCTACGAGCAGTACTTC. It yields the protein CASSSRERLYEQYF.

The V call is TRBV4-3, the J call TRBJ1-2; 7 bases are a match to TRBD1. The CDR3 totals 17 residues. Trimming took 1 base from V and 2 from J; bases not matched to a gene: 10. Germline V gene lookup returns CDR1 LGHNA and CDR2 YSLEER. This CDR3 reads CASSQAPGQVKNYGYTF. The CDR3 bases are TGCGCCAGCAGCCAAGCCCCCGGACAGGTCAAGAACTATGGCTACACCTTC.

The rearrangement joins TRBV6-1 to TRBJ2-7; 8 positions match TRBD1. The CDR3 contains 16 residues. V lost 0 bases, J lost 7 bases, and 11 bases stayed unmatched. The V gene's germline CDR1 is MNHNS and CDR2 SASEGT. The CDR3 loop is CASSEAGAGGLWEQYF. In nucleotides, the CDR3 is TGTGCCAGCAGTGAAGCGGGGGCAGGGGGCTTATGGGAGCAGTACTTC.

The genes are TRBV5-4 and TRBJ1-2; tentatively, D is TRBD1 (6 bases). Trimming took off 1 base at V and 2 bases at J, with 12 bases between the two ends. Germline assignment: CDR1 SGHNT and CDR2 YYREEE (reference sequence). The CDR3 sequence is 15 residues long. The CDR3 DNA sequence: TGTGCCAGCAGCTTGCCCTCACAGGGAAACTATGGCTACACCTTC. Its protein is CASSLPSQGNYGYTF.

V usage is TRBV7-9 and J usage is TRBJ2-1; 7 nucleotides agree with TRBD2. The CDR3 has 15 amino acids. With 7 bases clipped from V and 3 bases from J, the junction kept 9 bases outside the gene matches. CDR1 and CDR2 from the germline V gene are SEHNR and FQNEAQ (reference sequence). The CDR3: CASMGGGSFYNEQFF. For the CDR3, the DNA is TGTGCCAGCATGGGGGGAGGGTCGTTCTACAATGAGCAGTTCTTC. The full variable domain, rest sourced from reference TRBV7-9 and TRBJ2-1, is DTGVSQNPRHKITKRGQNVTFRCDPISEHNRLYWYRQTLGQGPEFLTYFQNEAQLEKSRLLSDRFSAERPKGSFSTLEIQRTEQGDSAMYLCASMGGGSFYNEQFFGPGTRLTVL.

The count of this clone is one. This sequence joins TRBV6-5 and TRBJ1-4; no clear D. Germline V CDR1 and CDR2: MNHEY, SVGAGI. V lost 0 bases and J lost 7, with 9 bases in between. The CDR3 consists of 14 residues. DNA for the CDR3: TGTGCCAGCAGTTACTCGGGCAGTACTGAAAAACTGTTTTTT. Protein: CASSYSGSTEKLFF.

The chain uses TRBV18 and TRBJ1-6; D possibly corresponds to TRBD1 (5 bases). The CDR3 spans 15 residues. Germline values: CDR1 KGHSH, CDR2 LQKENI. V lost 6 bases and J lost 4, with 13 bases in between. CDR3 protein: CASSPETGYNSPLHF. CDR3 coding DNA: TGTGCCAGCTCCCCGGAAACAGGATATAATTCACCCCTCCACTTT.

This clone has only one observation. This chain connects TRBV19 to TRBJ1-4; D not resolved. The CDR3 is 15 amino acids. Trimming shortened V by 3 bases and J by 7 bases, and 15 bases separated the two germline ends. Germline loops: CDR1 LNHDA, CDR2 SQIVND (reference sequence). The CDR3 spells CASSIDGRSGEKLFF. CDR3 coding DNA: TGTGCCAGTAGTATCGATGGGCGCAGTGGTGAAAAACTGTTTTTT.

This clone was found once. The chain carries TRBV10-3 and TRBJ1-5; TRBD1 is a possible D gene (6 bases). The ends were cut back, 10 bases at V and 6 bases at J, with 13 bases in the middle. CDR3 length: 12 amino acids. Germline lookup yields CDR1 ENHRY and CDR2 SYGVKD. CDR3 loop: CATNREGQPQHF. The CDR3 DNA reads TGTGCCACCAACAGGGAGGGTCAGCCCCAGCATTTT.

The chain uses TRBV7-9 and TRBJ1-2; unclear D gene. The length of the CDR3 is 13 residues. CDR1 SEHNR and CDR2 FQNEAQ come from the germline V gene (reference sequence). Trimming left V 2 bases short and J 4 bases short, with 8 bases between. The CDR3 sequence: CASSLPGAYGYTF. The CDR3 nucleotides are TGTGCCAGCAGCTTACCGGGAGCCTATGGCTACACCTTC.

This rearrangement joins TRBV7-9 to TRBJ2-5; 8 bases line up with TRBD1. Germline V gene sequence: CDR1 SEHNR, CDR2 FQNEAQ (reference sequence). V lost 4 bases, J lost 6 bases, and 10 bases stayed unmatched. The CDR3 spans 15 residues. In nucleotides, the CDR3 is TGTGCCAGCAGCTATACCCAGGGGGCGCGAAAGACCCAGTACTTC. Amino acid sequence: CASSYTQGARKTQYF.

This clone showed up just once. This rearrangement joins TRBV18 to TRBJ2-3; D is perhaps TRBD2 (5 bases). Trimming stripped 5 bases from V and 4 bases from J, with 16 bases between. CDR1 is KGHSH, CDR2 LQKENI, per germline. CDR3 length: 15 amino acids. The CDR3 nucleotides read TGTGCCAGCTCATTCGGGAACCCCCCATCAGATACGCAGTATTTT. It codes for CASSFGNPPSDTQYF.

The J gene is TRBJ1-2, the V gene TRBV10-2; the match to TRBD1 covers 7 bases. Germline V gene data show CDR1 as WSHSY and CDR2 as SAAADI. The CDR3 covers 13 residues. With 2 bases clipped from V and 8 bases from J, the junction kept 5 bases outside the gene matches. In nucleotides, the CDR3 is TGCGCCAGCAGTGAGCCGGACAGGAGCGGCTACACCTTC. Translating it yields CASSEPDRSGYTF.

In this sample, this clone turned up a few times. In DNA form, the CDR3 reads TGTGCCAGCAGCCAAAGCCGGGACTTGAACACTGAAGCTTTCTTT. It yields the protein CASSQSRDLNTEAFF. This rearrangement joins TRBV14 to TRBJ1-1, with D perhaps TRBD1 (5 bases). This CDR3 contains 15 residues. Per germline, CDR1 SGHDN and CDR2 FVKESK. Deletions cut 2 bases from V and 0 bases from J, with 10 bases between.

CDR3 DNA sequence: TGTGCCAGCAGCTTTTCTCTAGCGGGAGTTTCCTACAATGAGCAGTTCTTC. It translates to CASSFSLAGVSYNEQFF. The chain carries TRBV7-9 and TRBJ2-1; TRBD2 aligns across 10 bases. The CDR3 loop spans 17 amino acids. With 3 bases clipped from V and 1 base from J, the junction kept 6 bases outside the gene matches. Germline V gene sequence: CDR1 SEHNR, CDR2 FQNEAQ (reference sequence). Based on the CDR3 plus reference TRBV7-9 and TRBJ2-1, the full variable domain is DTGVSQNPRHKITKRGQNVTFRCDPISEHNRLYWYRQTLGQGPEFLTYFQNEAQLEKSRLLSDRFSAERPKGSFSTLEIQRTEQGDSAMYLCASSFSLAGVSYNEQFFGPGTRLTVL.

The CDR3 DNA sequence: TGTGCCAGCAGCTTGGGCGGGGGGGCCGCCAATGAGCAGTTCTTC. Amino acids: CASSLGGGAANEQFF. This chain links TRBV7-8 with TRBJ2-1; 9 bases line up with TRBD2. Germline CDR1 is SGHVS and CDR2 is FQNEAQ. After removal of 3 bases from V and 6 bases from J, the junction contained 6 bases not matched to a gene. CDR3 length: 15 residues. The full variable domain, its missing parts supplied by reference TRBV7-8 and TRBJ2-1, is GAGVSQSPRYKVAKRGQDVALRCDPISGHVSLFWYQQALGQGPEFLTYFQNEAQLDKSGLPSDRFFAERPEGSVSTLKIQRTQQEDSAVYLCASSLGGGAANEQFFGPGTRLTVL.

V and J are TRBV6-6 and TRBJ1-2, with 8 bases fitting TRBD1. The CDR3 runs 16 residues. Germline CDR1 reads MNHNY; CDR2 reads SVGAGI (reference sequence). Unmatched junction bases numbered 14, after V lost 7 bases and J lost 4 bases. DNA of the CDR3: TGTGCCAGCACCCCGGACAGGGAGGGCCCCCTCTATGGCTACACCTTC. It specifies CASTPDREGPLYGYTF.

J is TRBJ1-4 and V is TRBV7-9, with unresolved D. This CDR3 comprises 13 residues. V shed 3 bases and J shed 8 bases, with 10 bases lying between them. Germline V gene lookup returns CDR1 SEHNR and CDR2 FQNEAQ (reference sequence). The CDR3 DNA reads TGTGCCAGCAGCTTGGTCATAGAAGAAAAACTGTTTTTT. It codes for CASSLVIEEKLFF.

This chain joins TRBV5-6 and TRBJ2-1; D may be TRBD2 (5 bases). Trimming pared 2 bases from V and 0 bases from J, leaving 12 bases between. CDR3 length equals 16 residues. The germline V gene has CDR1 SGHDT and CDR2 YYEEEE. The CDR3 region has the DNA TGTGCCAGCAGCTTTTTGGGAGTCGGCTCCTACAATGAGCAGTTCTTC. Translating it yields CASSFLGVGSYNEQFF.

This chain uses TRBV9 with TRBJ2-7; the match to TRBD2 covers 9 bases. CDR1 is SGDLS, CDR2 YYNGEE, per germline. The CDR3 loop spans 16 amino acids. Germline trimming cut 3 bases from V and 3 bases from J; bases unmatched to any gene: 10. The DNA of the CDR3 is TGTGCCAGCAGCGGATACCTAGCGGGGTCGTACTACGAGCAGTACTTC. It translates to CASSGYLAGSYYEQYF.

This chain connects TRBV7-2 to TRBJ2-1; D ambiguous. Per the germline V gene, CDR1 is SGHTA and CDR2 is FQGNSA. Trimming took 0 bases from V and 7 from J, leaving 13 bases between them. There are 15 residues in the CDR3. CDR3 coding DNA: TGTGCCAGCAGCTTAGCCGCCGAGCCGGAGAATGAGCAGTTCTTC. As protein: CASSLAAEPENEQFF.

The chain has TRBV7-6 and TRBJ2-1; no clear D gene. The CDR3 runs to 18 residues. V gave up 1 base and J gave up 2 bases, with 18 bases separating them. CDR1 SGHVS and CDR2 FNYEAQ come from the germline V gene. The CDR3 nucleotides read TGTGCCAGCAGCTTAGGGAGCCAAAGACGGAAAGCCTACAATGAGCAGTTCTTC. It encodes CASSLGSQRRKAYNEQFF.

This rearrangement joins TRBV11-2 to TRBJ2-3; D ambiguous. V lost 4 bases to trimming and J lost 0 bases, with 8 bases between them. The V gene's germline CDR1 is SGHAT and CDR2 FQNNGV. CDR3 size: 14 residues. The CDR3 sequence is CASSSGISTDTQYF. The DNA of the CDR3 is TGTGCCAGCAGCTCGGGTATTAGCACAGATACGCAGTATTTT.

The J gene is TRBJ1-5, the V gene TRBV9; 8 nucleotides agree with TRBD1. Germline CDR1 and CDR2: SGDLS and YYNGEE. The length of the CDR3 is 15 residues. J lost 4 bases, V lost 0 bases, and 3 bases had no gene match. The CDR3 sequence is CASSVGDRRNQPQHF. CDR3 nucleotide sequence: TGTGCCAGCAGCGTAGGGGACAGGCGAAATCAGCCCCAGCATTTT.

J is TRBJ1-6 and V is TRBV25-1, with a possible D match to TRBD1 (5 bases). The CDR3 runs to 15 residues. Germline CDR1 is MGHDK and CDR2 is SYGVNS. Trimming removed 0 bases from V and 3 bases from J, with 6 bases in between. The CDR3 DNA is TGTGCCAGCAGTGAATATAGGGGCTATAATTCACCCCTCCACTTT. Protein product: CASSEYRGYNSPLHF.